The next 10 T cell receptor beta chains were all read from a single sample in a study of cytomegalovirus exposure and HLA in healthy donors (dated by TCRdb to 2016 to 2017). Libraries came from the immunoSEQ multiplex PCR assay. For the multiplex PCR, a mixture combining 60 forward primers for TCR Vbeta segments and 13 reverse primers for TCR Jbeta segments was used. In its TCRdb copy, this immuneACCESS table keeps in-frame sequences only and misses some clones. Where compared with another copy, unresolved V genes explain less than half of these, and the others have no known cause. The sample has more than 85,000 clones on record, about four fifths of them singletons. The ten largest make up over 4% of the sample. The sequenced material came from PBMCs. The source of these receptors is a female donor in good health and CMV-seropositive.

This clone was recorded a few times. This sequence joins TRBV18 and TRBJ2-5; 7 bases match TRBD2. The V segment lost 5 bases and the J segment 1 base; nucleotides outside the gene matches: 7. The CDR3 has 15 amino acids. Germline V gene lookup returns CDR1 KGHSH and CDR2 LQKENI. The CDR3 DNA is TGTGCCAGCTCAACTCTTTCGGGGGGCCAAGAGACCCAGTACTTC. The encoded protein is CASSTLSGGQETQYF.

This chain connects TRBV4-3 to TRBJ2-3; possibly TRBD1 for D (5 bases). The V end lost 2 bases, the J end lost 4 bases, and 7 bases lay between the germline ends. Germline V gives CDR1 LGHNA, CDR2 YSLEER. The CDR3 loop spans 13 amino acids. The CDR3 DNA is TGCGCCAGCAGCCAACAGGGCCCAGATACGCAGTATTTT. Translated: CASSQQGPDTQYF.

This chain connects TRBV4-1 to TRBJ2-1, with TRBD1 matching 7 bases. V gave up 1 base and J gave up 0 bases; unmatched junction bases: 6. Germline CDR1 and CDR2: MGHRA and YSYEKL. This CDR3 is built from 17 residues. CDR3 coding DNA: TGCGCCAGCAGCCAAGGTCCCGAGGGGGCCTCCTACAATGAGCAGTTCTTC. It translates to CASSQGPEGASYNEQFF.

The CDR3 region is CASSLAGTSGRNEQFF. The CDR3 coding sequence is TGTGCCAGCAGCTTAGCAGGGACTAGCGGGAGAAATGAGCAGTTCTTC. The chain combines TRBV7-2 with TRBJ2-1; 14 positions agree with TRBD2. With V trimmed by 0 bases and J by 7 bases, 2 bases remained unmatched. The CDR3 has 16 residues. CDR1 is SGHTA, CDR2 FQGNSA, per germline.

In its sample, this clone was seen once. This chain links TRBV30 with TRBJ1-1; TRBD1 matches 7 bases. Germline V gives CDR1 GTSNPN, CDR2 SVGIG (reference sequence). CDR3 length: 14 amino acids. The J segment lost 2 bases and the V segment lost 1 base, leaving 4 bases of the junction unmatched. The chain's CDR3 is CAWSADRINTEAFF. The CDR3 DNA is TGTGCCTGGAGTGCGGACAGGATTAACACTGAAGCTTTCTTT.

This clone was detected a few times. This chain links TRBV9 with TRBJ2-5, with TRBD1 identical over 8 bases. The germline V gene encodes CDR1 SGDLS and CDR2 YYNGEE. The junction had 12 bases not matched to a gene; V was cut back by 0 bases and J by 5 bases. The CDR3 contains 17 residues. As DNA, the CDR3 is TGTGCCAGCAGCGTAGGTGGGGGGACAGGTGATCGGGAGACCCAGTACTTC. Protein sequence: CASSVGGGTGDRETQYF.

V and J are TRBV27 and TRBJ1-4; possible D gene TRBD1, 5 bases. Germline CDR1 reads MNHEY; CDR2 reads SMNVEV (reference sequence). Trimming cost V 3 bases and J 7 bases, with 9 bases left between them. The CDR3 spans 13 residues. CDR3 sequence (DNA): TGTGCCAGCAGTTTGCAGGGCCCTGAAAAACTGTTTTTT. Its protein product is CASSLQGPEKLFF.

This chain connects TRBV10-1 to TRBJ1-2; D is possibly TRBD1 (6 bases). Germline CDR1 and CDR2: WNHNN and SYGVQD (reference sequence). The CDR3 covers 11 residues. V lost 9 bases, J lost 8 bases, and 13 bases lay in between. The chain's CDR3 is CARTGSYGYTF. The CDR3 DNA sequence: TGCGCCAGAACAGGGTCTTACGGCTACACCTTC.

Notes on this clone: At one of its ends the junction is not consistent with the germline gene, which may arise from a read error. This rearrangement joins TRBV7-9 to TRBJ1-6; D gene uncertain. CDR3 length equals 14 residues. Germline V CDR1 and CDR2: SEHNR, FQNEAQ (reference sequence). CDR3 amino acids: CSSSLVGSDSPLHF. The DNA of the CDR3 is TGTTCCAGCAGCTTAGTGGGCAGTGATTCACCCCTCCACTTT.

This chain uses TRBV11-2 with TRBJ2-7; 10 nucleotides match TRBD1. The CDR3 length is 15 residues. After removal of 3 bases from V and 3 bases from J, the junction contained 5 bases not matched to a gene. CDR1 and CDR2 from the germline V gene are SGHAT and FQNNGV. In DNA form, the CDR3 reads TGTGCCAGCAGCTTCACCGGGACAGGGGTCTACGAGCAGTACTTC. Translating it yields CASSFTGTGVYEQYF.